This TCR beta chain was recovered during a study of shared clonotypes between healthy human individuals. Study summary: Participating donors consisted of a couple of women and a few men aged 18 to 49. The plates for each donor numbered three CD4 naive, three CD4 memory, two CD8 naive and one CD8 memory.

This CDR3 spans 12 amino acids. The germline gives CDR1 SQVTM, CDR2 ANQGSEA. The germline V and J ends were trimmed by 5 bases and 0 bases, with 8 bases remaining between them. General study findings and limits: Memory subsets generally showed lower estimated richness than naive subsets.

Points on this clone: Its target is unknown. The same CDR3 can be traced to other DNA sequences in this sample.

Sequencing used immunoSEQ multiplex PCR; TCRdb keeps in-frame clones, though not all of them. The repertoire holds about 680,000 clones, with 60% to 75% as singletons. Specimen: memory CD4+ T cells sorted from blood. Subset given: CD45RA-negative fraction. This clonotype originated in a woman aged 25 to 39 in good health. The chain carries TRBV29-1 and TRBJ2-7, with a possible D match to TRBD2 (5 bases). The CDR3 sequence: CSVRSGSYEQYF. Written as DNA, the CDR3 is TGCAGCGTTCGCAGCGGCTCCTACGAGCAGTACTTC.